These 3 T cell receptor beta chains came from one sample sequenced in a study of blood T cell repertoires in COVID-19. Sequenced by immunoSEQ multiplex PCR; TCRdb stores in-frame clones only, minus some. In the table there are about 64,000 clones, approximately 78% of which are singletons. Sequenced material: peripheral blood. These receptor sequences come from a human donor in a cohort sampled during active COVID-19.

The chain recombines TRBV7-2 with TRBJ2-1; 8 nucleotides match TRBD2. J lost 9 bases, V lost 3 bases, and 10 bases had no gene match. CDR3 size: 15 residues. CDR1 and CDR2 from the germline V gene are SGHTA and FQGNSA. DNA of the CDR3: TGTGCCAGCAGCTTTCGTCGGGGGGGCCATCGTGAGCAGTTCTTC. Translating it yields CASSFRRGGHREQFF. The full variable domain, completed using reference TRBV7-2 and TRBJ2-1, is GAGVSQSPSNKVTEKGKDVELRCDPISGHTALYWYRQSLGQGLEFLIYFQGNSAPDKSGLPSDRFSAERTGGSVSTLTIQRTQQEDSAVYLCASSFRRGGHREQFFGPGTRLTVL.

This clone has a handful of counts. The V and J genes are TRBV3-1 (or the pseudogene TRBV3-2) and TRBJ1-5; D gene ambiguous. V dropped 1 base and J dropped 6 bases, with 13 bases sitting between them. The CDR3 extends over 15 amino acids. Germline V lookup: CDR1 LGHDT, CDR2 YNNKEL (reference sequence). CDR3 protein: CASSQVPDVRQPQHF. In DNA form, the CDR3 reads TGTGCCAGCAGCCAAGTGCCAGATGTCCGTCAGCCCCAGCATTTT.

Details on this clone: Additional DNA sequences in this sample encode the identical CDR3. The chain employs TRBV5-1 and TRBJ2-7; TRBD1 matches at 9 bases. Germline V gene data show CDR1 as SGHRS and CDR2 as YFSETQ. The ends lost 5 bases at V and 3 bases at J; junction bases unmatched: 9. This CDR3 has 15 amino acids. The CDR3, as DNA: TGCGCCAGCAGTAAAGGACAGGGGAAGGACTACGAGCAGTACGTC. Its translation is CASSKGQGKDYEQYV.